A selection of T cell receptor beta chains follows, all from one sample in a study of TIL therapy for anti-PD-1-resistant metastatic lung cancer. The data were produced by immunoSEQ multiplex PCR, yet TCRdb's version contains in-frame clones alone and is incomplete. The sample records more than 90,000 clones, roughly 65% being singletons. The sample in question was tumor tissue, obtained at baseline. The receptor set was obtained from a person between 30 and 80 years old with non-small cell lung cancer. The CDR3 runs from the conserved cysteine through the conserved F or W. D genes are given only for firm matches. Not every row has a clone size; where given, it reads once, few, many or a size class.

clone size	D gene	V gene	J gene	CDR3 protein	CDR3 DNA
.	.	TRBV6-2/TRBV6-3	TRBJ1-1	CASSSQVEAFF	TGTGCCAGCAGTTCACAGGTTGAAGCTTTCTTT
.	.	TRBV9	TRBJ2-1	CASSPRAPGWEHEQFF	TGTGCCAGCAGCCCCAGGGCTCCGGGGTGGGAGCATGAGCAGTTCTTC
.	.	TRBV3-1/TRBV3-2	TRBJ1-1	CASSRGPWLAAFF	TGTGCCAGCAGCCGGGGGCCGTGGTTGGCTGCTTTCTTT
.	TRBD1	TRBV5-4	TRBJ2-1	CASSWTGRIDNEQFF	TGTGCCAGCAGCTGGACAGGTCGGATCGACAATGAGCAGTTCTTC
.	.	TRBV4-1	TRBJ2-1	CASSLLRGAGYNEQFF	TGCGCCAGCAGCCTCCTAAGGGGGGCTGGGTACAATGAGCAGTTCTTC
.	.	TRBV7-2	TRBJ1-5	CASSLGRGGVEPQHF	TGTGCCAGCAGCTTAGGTCGTGGGGGTGTGGAGCCCCAGCATTTT
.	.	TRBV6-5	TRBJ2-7	CASKWTELSYEQYF	TGTGCCAGCAAGTGGACGGAGCTCTCCTACGAGCAGTACTTC
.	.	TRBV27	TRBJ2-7	CASSPWRGVEQYF	TGTGCCAGCAGTCCCTGGCGGGGCGTCGAGCAGTACTTC
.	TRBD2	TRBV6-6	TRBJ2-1	CASSLVAWRGGPEQFF	TGTGCCAGCAGTTTGGTGGCGTGGCGGGGGGGCCCTGAGCAGTTCTTC
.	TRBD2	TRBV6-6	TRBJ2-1	CASRGREGSYNEQFF	TGTGCCAGCAGGGGTCGGGAGGGCTCCTACAATGAGCAGTTCTTC
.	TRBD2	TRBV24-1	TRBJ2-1	CATSVSAGGHNEQFF	TGTGCCACCAGTGTGTCAGCGGGAGGCCACAATGAGCAGTTCTTC
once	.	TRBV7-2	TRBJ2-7	CASSLLDGDLYEQYF	TGTGCCAGCAGCCTCCTGGACGGCGACCTCTACGAGCAGTACTTC
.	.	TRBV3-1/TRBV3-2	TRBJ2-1	CASSRSAGYNEQFF	TGTGCCAGCAGCAGGAGCGCGGGGTACAATGAGCAGTTCTTC
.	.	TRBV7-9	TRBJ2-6	CASSGRGAGANVLTF	TGTGCCAGCAGCGGAAGGGGAGCTGGGGCCAACGTCCTGACTTTC
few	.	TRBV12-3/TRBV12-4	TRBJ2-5	CASMWQIGETQYF	TGTGCCAGCATGTGGCAAATCGGAGAGACCCAGTACTTC
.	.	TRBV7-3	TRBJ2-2	CASSSKNTGELFF	TGTGCCAGCAGCTCTAAGAACACCGGGGAGCTGTTTTTT
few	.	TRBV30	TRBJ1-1	CAWSLGLLNTEAFF	TGTGCCTGGAGCCTAGGACTCTTGAACACTGAAGCTTTCTTT
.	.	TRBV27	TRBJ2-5	CASSLLGEWETQYF	TGTGCCAGCAGTTTGTTAGGGGAGTGGGAGACCCAGTACTTC
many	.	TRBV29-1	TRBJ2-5	CSVEDLGGHVRETQYF	TGCAGCGTTGAAGATCTCGGGGGGCATGTTCGAGAGACCCAGTACTTC
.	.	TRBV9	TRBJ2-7	CASSVGGNEQYF	TGTGCCAGCAGCGTAGGAGGGAACGAGCAGTACTTC
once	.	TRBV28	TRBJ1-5	CASSRDSNQPQHF	TGTGCCAGCAGTCGGGACAGCAATCAGCCCCAGCATTTT
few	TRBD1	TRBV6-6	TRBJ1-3	CASTRDSLGNTIYF	TGTGCCAGCACCAGGGACAGCCTCGGAAACACCATATATTTT
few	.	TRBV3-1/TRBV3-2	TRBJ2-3	CASSQGGLAADTQYF	TGTGCCAGCAGCCAAGGGGGCCTAGCAGCAGATACGCAGTATTTT
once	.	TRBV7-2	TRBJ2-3	CASSPETSDTQYF	TGTGCCAGCAGCCCGGAGACATCAGATACGCAGTATTTT
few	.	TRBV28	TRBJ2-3	CASRVSTDTQYF	TGTGCCAGCAGAGTTAGCACAGATACGCAGTATTTT
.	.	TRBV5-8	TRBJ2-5	CASSLRGLGETQYF	TGTGCCAGCAGCTTGAGGGGGTTGGGTGAGACCCAGTACTTC
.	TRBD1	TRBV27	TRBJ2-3	CASSPLLTGFSTDTQYF	TGTGCCAGCAGTCCACTCCTGACAGGGTTTTCCACAGATACGCAGTATTTT
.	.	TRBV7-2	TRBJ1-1	CASSLKPSPGTEAFF	TGTGCCAGCAGCTTAAAACCTTCCCCGGGCACTGAAGCTTTCTTT
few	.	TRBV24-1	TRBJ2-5	CATSQGQETQYF	TGTGCCACCAGTCAGGGACAAGAGACCCAGTACTTC
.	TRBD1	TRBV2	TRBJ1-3	CASRTGDLSGNTIYF	TGTGCCAGCAGGACAGGGGATTTATCTGGAAACACCATATATTTT
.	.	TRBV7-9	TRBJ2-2	CASSLKGDTGELFF	TGTGCCAGCAGCTTAAAGGGAGACACCGGGGAGCTGTTTTTT
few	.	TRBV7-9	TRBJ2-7	CASSLGSGSNSYEQYF	TGTGCCAGCAGCTTAGGATCGGGCAGTAACTCCTACGAGCAGTACTTC
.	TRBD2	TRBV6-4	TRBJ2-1	CASSRSGGAGEQFF	TGTGCCAGCAGTCGTAGCGGGGGGGCCGGTGAGCAGTTCTTC